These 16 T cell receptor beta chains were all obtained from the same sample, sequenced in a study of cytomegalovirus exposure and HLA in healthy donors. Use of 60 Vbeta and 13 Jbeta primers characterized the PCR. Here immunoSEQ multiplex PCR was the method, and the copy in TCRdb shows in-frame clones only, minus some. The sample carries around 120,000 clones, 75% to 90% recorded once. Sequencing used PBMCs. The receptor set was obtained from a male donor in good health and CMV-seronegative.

The CDR3 loop is CASSLDGGEPQHF. CDR3 DNA sequence: TGCGCCAGCAGCTTGGACGGCGGGGAGCCCCAGCATTTT. The chain combines TRBV5-1 with TRBJ1-5; no reliable D call. Germline V gene data show CDR1 as SGHRS and CDR2 as YFSETQ. This CDR3 has 13 residues. V shed 0 bases and J shed 8 bases, with 9 bases lying between them.

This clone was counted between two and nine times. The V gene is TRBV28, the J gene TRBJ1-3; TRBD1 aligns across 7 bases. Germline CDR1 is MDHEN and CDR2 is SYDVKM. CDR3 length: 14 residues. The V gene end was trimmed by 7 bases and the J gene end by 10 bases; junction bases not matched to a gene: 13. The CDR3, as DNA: TGTGCCAGCACCCTTGGAGACAGGGTAGGGACCATATATTTT. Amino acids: CASTLGDRVGTIYF.

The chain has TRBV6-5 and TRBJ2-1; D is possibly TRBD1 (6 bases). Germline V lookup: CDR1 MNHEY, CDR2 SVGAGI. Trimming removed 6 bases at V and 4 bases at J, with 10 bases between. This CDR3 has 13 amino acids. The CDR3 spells CASSWDTYNEQFF. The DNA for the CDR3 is TGTGCCAGCAGCTGGGACACTTACAATGAGCAGTTCTTC.

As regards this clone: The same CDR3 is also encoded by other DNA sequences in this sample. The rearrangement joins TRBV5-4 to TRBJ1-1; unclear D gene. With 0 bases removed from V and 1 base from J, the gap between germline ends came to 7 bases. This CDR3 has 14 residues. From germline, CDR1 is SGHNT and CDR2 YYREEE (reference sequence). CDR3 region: CASSLGGGNTEAFF. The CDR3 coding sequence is TGTGCCAGCAGCTTGGGCGGAGGGAACACTGAAGCTTTCTTT. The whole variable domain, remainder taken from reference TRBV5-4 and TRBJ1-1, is ETGVTQSPTHLIKTRGQQVTLRCSSQSGHNTVSWYQQALGQGPQFIFQYYREEENGRGNFPPRFSGLQFPNYSSELNVNALELDDSALYLCASSLGGGNTEAFFGQGTRLTVV.

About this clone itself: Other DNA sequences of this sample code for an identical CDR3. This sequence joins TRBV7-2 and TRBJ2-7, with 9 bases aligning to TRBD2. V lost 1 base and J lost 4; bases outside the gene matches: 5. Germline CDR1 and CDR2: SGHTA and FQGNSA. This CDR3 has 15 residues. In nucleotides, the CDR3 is TGTGCCAGCAGCTTAGAGGCGGGAGGGATTTACGAGCAGTACTTC. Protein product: CASSLEAGGIYEQYF.

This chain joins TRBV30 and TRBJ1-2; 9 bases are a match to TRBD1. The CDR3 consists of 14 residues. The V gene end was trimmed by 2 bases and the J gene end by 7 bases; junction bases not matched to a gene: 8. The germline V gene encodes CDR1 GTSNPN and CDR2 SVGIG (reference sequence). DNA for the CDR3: TGTGCCTGGAGTTCAGGACAGGGGTTGTTTGGCTACACCTTC. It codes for CAWSSGQGLFGYTF.

The CDR3 nucleotides read TGTGCCAGCAGCGTAGATGGGAGGGTCGGGTACGAGCAGTACTTC. This gives the protein CASSVDGRVGYEQYF. The chain carries TRBV9 and TRBJ2-7; TRBD2 matches 7 bases. The CDR3 runs 15 residues. The germline gives CDR1 SGDLS, CDR2 YYNGEE. Unmatched junction bases numbered 7, after V lost 0 bases and J lost 4 bases.

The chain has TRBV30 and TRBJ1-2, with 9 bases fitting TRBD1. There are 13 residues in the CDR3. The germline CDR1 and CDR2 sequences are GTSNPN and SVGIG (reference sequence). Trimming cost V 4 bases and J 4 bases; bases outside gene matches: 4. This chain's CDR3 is CAWTGQGSYGYTF. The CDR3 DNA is TGTGCCTGGACGGGACAGGGATCCTATGGCTACACCTTC.

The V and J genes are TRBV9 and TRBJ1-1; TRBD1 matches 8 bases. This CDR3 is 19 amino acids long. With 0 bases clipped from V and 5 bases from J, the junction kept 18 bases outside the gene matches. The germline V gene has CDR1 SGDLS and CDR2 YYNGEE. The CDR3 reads CASSVDERGQGARRTEAFF. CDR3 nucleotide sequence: TGTGCCAGCAGCGTAGATGAGAGGGGGCAGGGGGCACGAAGGACTGAAGCTTTCTTT.

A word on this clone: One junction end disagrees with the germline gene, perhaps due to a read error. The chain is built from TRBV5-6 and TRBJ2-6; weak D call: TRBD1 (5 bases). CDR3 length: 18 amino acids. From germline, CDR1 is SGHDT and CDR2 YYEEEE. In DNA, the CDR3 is TGTGCCAGCAGCCCCCTTGGGTGGGGCTTATCTGGGGCCAACGGCCTGACTTTC. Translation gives CASSPLGWGLSGANGLTF.

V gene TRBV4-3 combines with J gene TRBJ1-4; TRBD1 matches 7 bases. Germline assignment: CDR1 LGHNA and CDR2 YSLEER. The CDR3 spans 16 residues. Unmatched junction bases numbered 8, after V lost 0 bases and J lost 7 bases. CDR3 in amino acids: CASSQDIGQEGEKLFF. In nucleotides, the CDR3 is TGCGCCAGCAGCCAAGATATAGGACAGGAGGGTGAAAAACTGTTTTTT.

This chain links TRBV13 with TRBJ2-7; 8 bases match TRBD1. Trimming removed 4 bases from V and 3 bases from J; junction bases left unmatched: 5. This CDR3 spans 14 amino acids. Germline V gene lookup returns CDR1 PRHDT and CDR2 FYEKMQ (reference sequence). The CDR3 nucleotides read TGTGCCAGCAGCTATTGGACAGGGAGCTACGAGCAGTACTTC. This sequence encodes CASSYWTGSYEQYF.

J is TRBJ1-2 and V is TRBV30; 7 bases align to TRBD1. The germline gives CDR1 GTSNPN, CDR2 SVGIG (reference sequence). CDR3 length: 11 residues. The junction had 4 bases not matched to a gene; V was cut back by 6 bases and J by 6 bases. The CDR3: CACPTGNGYTF. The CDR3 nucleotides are TGTGCCTGCCCGACAGGGAATGGCTACACCTTC.

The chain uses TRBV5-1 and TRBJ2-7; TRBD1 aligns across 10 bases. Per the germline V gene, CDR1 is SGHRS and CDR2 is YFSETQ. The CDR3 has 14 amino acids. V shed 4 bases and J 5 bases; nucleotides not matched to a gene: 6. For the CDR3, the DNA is TGCGCCAGCAGCGTCAGACAGGGGGCTGACGAGCAGTACTTC. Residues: CASSVRQGADEQYF.

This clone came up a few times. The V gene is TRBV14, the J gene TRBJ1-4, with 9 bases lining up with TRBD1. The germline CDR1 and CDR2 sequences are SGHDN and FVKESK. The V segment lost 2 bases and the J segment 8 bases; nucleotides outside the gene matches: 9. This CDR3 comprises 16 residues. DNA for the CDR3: TGTGCCAGCAGCCAACGGCCGGGACAGGGAAAGGAAAAACTGTTTTTT. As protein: CASSQRPGQGKEKLFF. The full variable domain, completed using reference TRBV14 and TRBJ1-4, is EAGVTQFPSHSVIEKGQTVTLRCDPISGHDNLYWYRRVMGKEIKFLLHFVKESKQDESGMPNNRFLAERTGGTYSTLKVQPAELEDSGVYFCASSQRPGQGKEKLFFGSGTQLSVL.

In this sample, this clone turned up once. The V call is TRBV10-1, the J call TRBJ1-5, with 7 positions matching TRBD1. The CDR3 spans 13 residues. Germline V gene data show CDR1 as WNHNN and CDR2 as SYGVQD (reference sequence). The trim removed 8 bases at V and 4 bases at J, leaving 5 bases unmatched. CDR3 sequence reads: CASYSRGNQPQHF. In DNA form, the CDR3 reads TGCGCCAGCTACAGCAGGGGGAATCAGCCCCAGCATTTT.